This TCR beta chain was captured in a study of T cells in Graves' hyperthyroidism and ophthalmopathy (dated by TCRdb to the late 2010s). About the study as a whole: Peripheral blood samples were taken at initial diagnosis, before any treatment was given. A discovery cohort of fewer than 110 patients, roughly 45 with Graves' ophthalmopathy and more than 55 with stable Graves' hyperthyroidism, was used to find distinguishing TCR V-J signatures. Prospective prediction of ophthalmopathy was tested in an independent validation cohort consisting of roughly 19 hyperthyroidism patients and 17 patients who later progressed to ophthalmopathy. The 100 discovery patients were divided at random into training and test sets in a 7:3 ratio. In about 6 Graves' hyperthyroidism patients, the study also compared T-cell repertoires from thyroid tissue with T-cell repertoires from blood. Following sampling, methimazole starting at 30 mg daily was given to hyperthyroidism patients, and high-dose intravenous methylprednisolone was given to ophthalmopathy patients. The paper describes TCR Vbeta CDR3 sequencing of 120 to 150 peripheral blood samples, made up of 43 ophthalmopathy patients, around 78 hyperthyroidism patients and roughly 17 progressor patients.

Broader findings and caveats from the paper: Ophthalmopathy was separated from stable hyperthyroidism by a 13 V-J signature model, with around 90% sensitivity and 81% to 82% specificity obtained in cross-validation and 80%/75% obtained in testing. Most expanded thyroid clonotypes (frequency above 0.001) were also detected in blood, suggesting blood repertoires may reflect thyroid immune responses. No statistical method was used to fix the sample size in advance, and group allocation was not hidden from the investigators. During validation, the model predicted progression to ophthalmopathy a median of about 6.3 months ahead of onset, with just under 71% sensitivity and 72.22% specificity.

Stable Graves' hyperthyroidism was defined as no progression to ophthalmopathy during 18 months of follow-up. Hyperthyroidism patients were newly diagnosed, with disease duration under 2 months, and aged 18 to 65 years. The study excluded patients with uncontrolled infections, other autoimmune diseases, pregnancy or lactation. Diagnoses were established on the basis of clinical symptoms, serum thyroxine and TRAb, thyroid ultrasound, and orbital computed tomography. PBMCs were separated from roughly 10 ml of fresh peripheral blood using Ficoll-Paque density gradient centrifugation. Total RNA was extracted with Trizol reagent, and quality was checked on an Agilent 2100 Bioanalyzer. A note on this clonotype: No antigen is known for it. No base quality information exists; no much larger clone differs at one position.

The CDR3 runs 14 residues from the cysteine to the phenylalanine. Of all the DNA, just the CDR3 is kept, 42 bases in frame from base 1. For CDR1 and CDR2, the germline V gene (reference sequence) lists MNHEY and SMNVEV. Trimmed from V: 6 bases; trimmed from J: 2 bases; junction bases lacking a gene match: 7. The TCR beta CDR3 regions were amplified from the RNA transcripts. For the first round of RT-PCR on the TCR CDR3, the HTBI primer set was used together with the Qiagen OneStep RT-PCR kit. A second multiplex PCR round built the libraries, followed by size selection and purification. Sequencing of the libraries was done on an Illumina HiSeq2000 using paired-end 100 bp reads. On the study's bioinformatics: Raw data were processed with SOAPnuke, discarding reads with adapters, uncalled bases, mean Phred below 15, or no exact constant-primer or identifier match. COPE v1.2.5 was used to merge high-quality paired reads, and clonotypes were defined as unique nucleotide sequences. MiTCR v1.1 was used to align clonotypes to the IMGT TRBV, TRBD and TRBJ reference segments. Analysis was restricted to V-J combinations with a frequency above 0.0001, which covered about 99% of repertoires. A TCS score was defined as the ratio between F50 (clonal expansion) and ExV (chaos), using BLOSUM62-based TCRdist between CDR3 peptides within each V-J. Welch's t-statistics and random forest reduced around 550 V-J features to about 13, which were used in a naive Bayes classifier (R e1071). TCRdb reworked the public reads: Q25 trimming with fastp, MiXCR clone assembly, productive beta chains retained. Identical CDR3 proteins give one entry, which carries the most common genes and DNA. TCRdb's processing, not the authors' own work, is the source of the V and J calls. The sample table contains about 180,000 distinct CDR3 sequences; only one count was recorded for 17% of them. The ten most abundant clones make up roughly 28% of the sample.

The receptor was derived from a woman aged 45-60 years with Graves' hyperthyroidism. The chain employs TRBV27 and TRBJ2-7, and 7 junctional nucleotides match TRBD1. The sequenced sample was blood. Here is the DNA: TGTGCCAGCAGATACAGGGGAACGGCCTACGAGCAGTACTTC. The encoded protein is CASRYRGTAYEQYF.